This TCR beta chain derives from a study of OX40 agonist ivuxolimab in advanced cancers. Study in general: Prior checkpoint blockade (anti-PD-1, anti-PD-L1 or anti-CTLA-4) was permitted; around 37% had it.

Regarding this clone: Its specificity is not known.

Repertoires were generated with immunoSEQ multiplex PCR, while TCRdb's copy carries only in-frame clones and drops some. The sample lists some 50,000 clones, 70% to 90% occurring once. Study results and caveats: With doses of 0.1 to 3.0 mg/kg, CD4+ and CD8+ blood T cells had undergone clonal expansion by week 6.

Researchers took blood at baseline, on cycle 4 day 1, and on cycle 7 day 1. This specimen was CD4+ or CD8+ T cells sorted from blood, taken in a trial of the OX40 agonist ivuxolimab. This receptor was obtained from an adult with an advanced solid tumor such as melanoma, head and neck, liver or kidney cancer.

The CDR3, as DNA: TGTGCCAGCAGCTTAGCCGCAGGGAACTACGAGCAGTACTTC. Its translation: CASSLAAGNYEQYF. The chain recombines TRBV7-9 with TRBJ2-7; a weak D match, TRBD1 (5 bases). Looked up from germline, CDR1 is SEHNR and CDR2 is FQNEAQ (reference sequence). Trimming stripped 0 bases from V and 3 bases from J, with 9 bases between. The CDR3 has 14 amino acids.